Only a few counts were recorded for the clone carrying this T cell receptor beta chain. This entry is derived from a study of shared clonotypes between healthy human individuals. Study-level background: A donor's plate count was three for CD4 naive and three for CD4 memory; CD8 naive had two and CD8 memory one.

Per the authors' pipeline: Owing to the provision of junction-only sequences devoid of quality scores by immunoSEQ, filtering differed. Clones were sequenced by immunoSEQ multiplex PCR, and TCRdb holds only the in-frame ones, with some missing. The D gene and trimming were derived from the DNA, and the V and J assignments and clone size from that table. The sample consists of 950,000 to 1,100,000 clones, about three quarters of them appearing once. The clonotype originates from a man aged 18-30 years in good health. Sample: memory CD4+ T cells sorted from blood. Subset described: CD45RA-negative fraction.

As DNA, the CDR3 is TGTGCCAGCAGCTTCGGGACAGGGGGAACAGATACGCAGTATTTT. It translates to CASSFGTGGTDTQYF. V usage is TRBV5-6 and J usage is TRBJ2-3, with 11 bases identical to TRBD1. CDR1 and CDR2 from the germline V gene are SGHDT and YYEEEE. V shed 2 bases, J shed 3 bases, and the junction held 2 bases outside the gene matches. The CDR3 runs 15 residues. Together with reference TRBV5-6 and TRBJ2-3, the CDR3 gives the full variable domain: DAGVTQSPTHLIKTRGQQVTLRCSPKSGHDTVSWYQQALGQGPQFIFQYYEEEERQRGNFPDRFSGHQFPNYSSELNVNALLLGDSALYLCASSFGTGGTDTQYFGPGTRLTVL.